This is a list of T cell receptor beta chains from one sample in a study of shared clonotypes between healthy human individuals. The table came from immunoSEQ multiplex PCR; TCRdb's copy has only in-frame clones and leaves some out. The top ten hold over 1.3% of the sample, which has about 1 million clones, about 77% seen once. The sequenced material came from memory CD4+ T cells sorted from blood. The receptors come from a man younger than 35 in good health. Both conserved end residues are part of each CDR3. D genes are given only for firm matches. Size is omitted from some rows. Given values are once, few, many or a class for expanded clones.

CDR3 protein: CASSLAGAGETQYF
CDR3 DNA: TGTGCCAGCAGCTTAGCGGGGGCCGGGGAGACCCAGTACTTC
D gene: NA
V gene: TRBV7-9
J gene: TRBJ2-5
clone size: NA

CDR3 protein: CASSFKAGANVLTF
CDR3 DNA: TGTGCCAGCAGTTTCAAGGCTGGGGCCAACGTCCTGACTTTC
D gene: NA
V gene: TRBV6-5
J gene: TRBJ2-6
clone size: once

CDR3 protein: CASSRQGESYGYTF
CDR3 DNA: TGTGCCAGCAGCAGACAGGGGGAAAGCTATGGCTACACCTTC
D gene: TRBD1
V gene: TRBV27
J gene: TRBJ1-2
clone size: few

CDR3 protein: CAWSSLGTEAFF
CDR3 DNA: TGTGCCTGGAGTTCCCTAGGTACTGAAGCTTTCTTT
D gene: NA
V gene: TRBV30
J gene: TRBJ1-1
clone size: NA

CDR3 protein: CATSRPRVDTFLPQHF
CDR3 DNA: TGTGCCACCAGCCGACCCCGGGTGGACACCTTCTTACCCCAGCATTTT
D gene: NA
V gene: TRBV15
J gene: TRBJ1-5
clone size: NA

CDR3 protein: CASSSPLAIEQFF
CDR3 DNA: TGTGCCAGCAGCTCCCCCCTGGCGATTGAGCAGTTCTTC
D gene: NA
V gene: TRBV7-8
J gene: TRBJ2-1
clone size: once

CDR3 protein: CASSVPRDRGSYGYTF
CDR3 DNA: TGTGCCAGCAGCGTACCCCGGGACAGGGGCTCCTATGGCTACACCTTC
D gene: TRBD1
V gene: TRBV7-9
J gene: TRBJ1-2
clone size: NA

CDR3 protein: CASSLLGENTEAFF
CDR3 DNA: TGCGCCAGCAGCTTGCTAGGGGAGAACACTGAAGCTTTCTTT
D gene: NA
V gene: TRBV5-1
J gene: TRBJ1-1
clone size: NA

CDR3 protein: CASSRTGWSEKLFF
CDR3 DNA: TGTGCCAGCAGCCGGACAGGGTGGTCTGAAAAACTGTTTTTT
D gene: TRBD1
V gene: TRBV6-6
J gene: TRBJ1-4
clone size: NA

CDR3 protein: CSVESGGLTEQYF
CDR3 DNA: TGCAGCGTTGAAAGCGGGGGGCTAACCGAGCAGTACTTC
D gene: TRBD2
V gene: TRBV29-1
J gene: TRBJ2-7
clone size: NA

CDR3 protein: CASALGFGATGEQYF
CDR3 DNA: TGTGCCAGCGCGCTAGGCTTTGGAGCTACGGGGGAGCAGTACTTC
D gene: NA
V gene: TRBV28
J gene: TRBJ2-7
clone size: NA

CDR3 protein: CASTRDINTEAFF
CDR3 DNA: TGTGCCAGCACCAGGGATATTAACACTGAAGCTTTCTTT
D gene: NA
V gene: TRBV25-1
J gene: TRBJ1-1
clone size: NA

CDR3 protein: CASSPPLGDTEAFF
CDR3 DNA: TGTGCCAGCTCACCTCCGCTAGGGGACACTGAAGCTTTCTTT
D gene: NA
V gene: TRBV18
J gene: TRBJ1-1
clone size: NA

CDR3 protein: CASSQGRLAGGETQYF
CDR3 DNA: TGTGCTAGCAGCCAGGGGCGACTAGCGGGGGGCGAGACCCAGTACTTC
D gene: TRBD2
V gene: TRBV7-7
J gene: TRBJ2-5
clone size: once

CDR3 protein: CASTVIGGTRGGELFF
CDR3 DNA: TGCGCCAGCACCGTCATCGGGGGCACCCGGGGCGGGGAGCTGTTTTTT
D gene: NA
V gene: TRBV5-1
J gene: TRBJ2-2
clone size: NA

CDR3 protein: CASSRGYTDTQYF
CDR3 DNA: TGTGCCAGCAGCAGGGGCTACACAGATACGCAGTATTTT
D gene: NA
V gene: TRBV7-2
J gene: TRBJ2-3
clone size: NA

CDR3 protein: CSAPTDWGYTF
CDR3 DNA: TGCAGTGCCCCGACGGACTGGGGCTACACCTTC
D gene: NA
V gene: TRBV20-1
J gene: TRBJ1-2
clone size: once

CDR3 protein: CASSGGRGNSPLHF
CDR3 DNA: TGTGCCAGCAGTGGGGGGAGGGGTAATTCACCCCTCCACTTT
D gene: NA
V gene: TRBV2
J gene: TRBJ1-6
clone size: NA

CDR3 protein: CASSVEEAGNYGNTIYF
CDR3 DNA: TGTGCCAGCAGCGTAGAAGAGGCAGGGAACTACGGAAACACCATATATTTT
D gene: NA
V gene: TRBV9
J gene: TRBJ1-3
clone size: NA

CDR3 protein: CASSWTYMVGNTIYF
CDR3 DNA: TGTGCCAGCAGTTGGACGTATATGGTTGGAAACACCATATATTTT
D gene: NA
V gene: TRBV11-2
J gene: TRBJ1-3
clone size: once

CDR3 protein: CASSPTETQYF
CDR3 DNA: TGTGCCAGCAGCCCTACAGAGACCCAGTACTTC
D gene: NA
V gene: TRBV6-5
J gene: TRBJ2-5
clone size: NA

CDR3 protein: CASSDAQLDTQYF
CDR3 DNA: TGCGCCAGCAGTGATGCCCAGCTAGATACGCAGTATTTT
D gene: NA
V gene: TRBV10-1
J gene: TRBJ2-3
clone size: NA

CDR3 protein: CASSLGALAEQFF
CDR3 DNA: TGTGCCAGCAGCTTGGGGGCCCTTGCCGAGCAGTTCTTC
D gene: NA
V gene: TRBV11-3
J gene: TRBJ2-1
clone size: few

CDR3 protein: CASSLNRGEKLFF
CDR3 DNA: TGTGCCAGCAGCTTAAACAGGGGAGAAAAACTGTTTTTT
D gene: TRBD1
V gene: TRBV7-2
J gene: TRBJ1-4
clone size: NA

CDR3 protein: CASRIRDRVSGYTF
CDR3 DNA: TGTGCCAGTAGGATCCGGGACAGGGTATCCGGCTACACCTTC
D gene: TRBD1
V gene: TRBV19
J gene: TRBJ1-2
clone size: NA

CDR3 protein: CASSLLGQGARNEQFF
CDR3 DNA: TGTGCCAGCAGCTTACTAGGACAGGGGGCGAGGAATGAGCAGTTCTTC
D gene: TRBD1
V gene: TRBV7-2
J gene: TRBJ2-1
clone size: NA

CDR3 protein: CASSLGGSMNEKLFF
CDR3 DNA: TGCGCCAGCAGCTTGGGGGGTAGTATGAATGAAAAACTGTTTTTT
D gene: NA
V gene: TRBV5-1
J gene: TRBJ1-4
clone size: NA

CDR3 protein: CASSLTLALSYEQYF
CDR3 DNA: TGTGCCAGCAGCTTGACACTAGCGCTTTCCTACGAGCAGTACTTC
D gene: TRBD2
V gene: TRBV7-8
J gene: TRBJ2-7
clone size: NA

CDR3 protein: CASSQGNRGQGIYNEQFF
CDR3 DNA: TGCGCCAGCAGCCAGGGAAACAGAGGACAGGGTATCTACAATGAGCAGTTCTTC
D gene: TRBD1
V gene: TRBV4-1
J gene: TRBJ2-1
clone size: NA

CDR3 protein: CASSIGGYTEAFF
CDR3 DNA: TGTGCCAGCAGCATCGGGGGGTACACTGAAGCTTTCTTT
D gene: NA
V gene: TRBV5-8
J gene: TRBJ1-1
clone size: NA

CDR3 protein: CASSSGDSKNEKLFF
CDR3 DNA: TGCGCCAGCAGCTCGGGGGACAGTAAAAATGAAAAACTGTTTTTT
D gene: TRBD1
V gene: TRBV5-1
J gene: TRBJ1-4
clone size: few

CDR3 protein: CAISDSGESAGELFF
CDR3 DNA: TGTGCCATCAGTGATTCAGGGGAAAGCGCCGGGGAGCTGTTTTTT
D gene: NA
V gene: TRBV10-3
J gene: TRBJ2-2
clone size: once

CDR3 protein: CASSRQGRLWEQYF
CDR3 DNA: TGTGCCAGCAGTCGACAGGGCCGCTTGTGGGAGCAGTACTTC
D gene: TRBD1
V gene: TRBV6-5
J gene: TRBJ2-7
clone size: NA

CDR3 protein: CASRTRDRGSPLHF
CDR3 DNA: TGTGCCAGCAGAACCCGGGACAGGGGATCACCCCTCCACTTT
D gene: TRBD1
V gene: TRBV6-6
J gene: TRBJ1-6
clone size: NA

CDR3 protein: CAISDSSQGPYEQYF
CDR3 DNA: TGTGCCATCAGTGACTCCTCCCAGGGCCCCTACGAGCAGTACTTC
D gene: NA
V gene: TRBV10-3
J gene: TRBJ2-7
clone size: NA

CDR3 protein: CASSFRLAAITDTQYF
CDR3 DNA: TGTGCCAGCAGCTTTAGGCTAGCGGCTATCACAGATACGCAGTATTTT
D gene: TRBD2
V gene: TRBV5-6
J gene: TRBJ2-3
clone size: NA

CDR3 protein: CASSPPGRDYEQYF
CDR3 DNA: TGTGCCAGCTCACCACCGGGCAGGGACTACGAGCAGTACTTC
D gene: NA
V gene: TRBV18
J gene: TRBJ2-7
clone size: NA

CDR3 protein: CASRQGTVYNSPLHF
CDR3 DNA: TGTGCCAGCAGGCAAGGGACAGTCTATAATTCACCCCTCCACTTT
D gene: TRBD1
V gene: TRBV6-5
J gene: TRBJ1-6
clone size: many

CDR3 protein: CASSLGGGEQFF
CDR3 DNA: TGTGCCAGCAGCTTAGGTGGGGGTGAGCAGTTCTTC
D gene: NA
V gene: TRBV11-1
J gene: TRBJ2-1
clone size: NA

CDR3 protein: CASSLDQGASYEQYF
CDR3 DNA: TGTGCCAGCAGCTTAGATCAGGGGGCATCCTACGAGCAGTACTTC
D gene: TRBD1
V gene: TRBV7-2
J gene: TRBJ2-7
clone size: NA

CDR3 protein: CASRPTGSSGYTF
CDR3 DNA: TGTGCCAGCAGACCCACAGGGAGTAGTGGCTACACCTTC
D gene: NA
V gene: TRBV27
J gene: TRBJ1-2
clone size: NA

CDR3 protein: CVTEGGGCQETQYF
CDR3 DNA: TGTGTCACCGAGGGAGGGGGATGCCAAGAGACCCAGTACTTC
D gene: NA
V gene: TRBV21-1
J gene: TRBJ2-5
clone size: NA

CDR3 protein: CASSPTGGYGYTF
CDR3 DNA: TGTGCCAGCAGCCCCACAGGGGGCTATGGCTACACCTTC
D gene: TRBD1
V gene: TRBV7-2
J gene: TRBJ1-2
clone size: NA

CDR3 protein: CASSPGTVSYEQYF
CDR3 DNA: TGTGCCAGCAGCCCCGGGACAGTATCCTACGAGCAGTACTTC
D gene: TRBD1
V gene: TRBV7-2
J gene: TRBJ2-7
clone size: NA

CDR3 protein: CASSLDQVQETQYF
CDR3 DNA: TGTGCCAGCAGCTTAGATCAGGTCCAAGAGACCCAGTACTTC
D gene: NA
V gene: TRBV7-9
J gene: TRBJ2-5
clone size: NA

CDR3 protein: CASSTAGGTYEQYF
CDR3 DNA: TGTGCCAGCAGTACGGCGGGAGGAACCTACGAGCAGTACTTC
D gene: TRBD2
V gene: TRBV6-1
J gene: TRBJ2-7
clone size: NA

CDR3 protein: CAAGTSTDTQYF
CDR3 DNA: TGTGCCGCGGGGACTTCCACAGATACGCAGTATTTT
D gene: NA
V gene: TRBV10-3
J gene: TRBJ2-3
clone size: NA

CDR3 protein: CASSPGTSRREQETQYF
CDR3 DNA: TGCGCCAGCAGCCCTGGGACTAGCCGAAGGGAGCAAGAGACCCAGTACTTC
D gene: TRBD2
V gene: TRBV5-1
J gene: TRBJ2-5
clone size: NA

CDR3 protein: CASRTGGSTEAFF
CDR3 DNA: TGTGCCAGCAGGACAGGGGGGAGTACTGAAGCTTTCTTT
D gene: TRBD1
V gene: TRBV2
J gene: TRBJ1-1
clone size: NA

CDR3 protein: CASSYLSSYEQYF
CDR3 DNA: TGTGCCAGCAGTTACCTGAGCTCCTACGAGCAGTACTTC
D gene: NA
V gene: TRBV6-6
J gene: TRBJ2-7
clone size: NA

CDR3 protein: CASSSQSSRNTEAFF
CDR3 DNA: TGTGCCAGCAGCTCCCAGTCAAGCCGGAACACTGAAGCTTTCTTT
D gene: NA
V gene: TRBV7-2
J gene: TRBJ1-1
clone size: once

CDR3 protein: CASSVGGGTSTYNEQFF
CDR3 DNA: TGTGCCAGCAGCGTAGGCGGGGGGACTAGCACGTACAATGAGCAGTTCTTC
D gene: TRBD2
V gene: TRBV9
J gene: TRBJ2-1
clone size: NA

CDR3 protein: CASRPNSGQGSQPQHF
CDR3 DNA: TGTGCCAGCAGACCCAATAGTGGTCAGGGTAGTCAGCCCCAGCATTTT
D gene: NA
V gene: TRBV5-5
J gene: TRBJ1-5
clone size: few

CDR3 protein: CASSEVTGGLSPQHF
CDR3 DNA: TGTGCCAGTAGCGAGGTCACAGGGGGCTTAAGTCCCCAGCATTTT
D gene: TRBD1
V gene: TRBV19
J gene: TRBJ1-5
clone size: NA

CDR3 protein: CASSITGERVLTF
CDR3 DNA: TGTGCCAGTAGTATAACGGGGGAGAGGGTCCTGACTTTC
D gene: NA
V gene: TRBV19
J gene: TRBJ2-6
clone size: NA